The rows below give T cell receptor beta chains drawn from one sample of a study of CXCR3-negative and CXCR3-positive naive CD8 T cells. TCRdb re-called the 5' RACE reads and catalogs CDR3 proteins one per entry, DNA excluded. The table counts about 110,000 distinct CDR3 sequences; more than 0.3% lies in the top ten. The specimen was naive CXCR3+ CD8+ T cells from blood. These receptor sequences come from a human donor in good health. Some clones in this sample may be carry-over from other donors' samples. The CDR3 runs from the conserved cysteine through the conserved F or W.

J,V,CDR3
TRBJ2-1,TRBV29-1,CSVEDQNSAEQFF
TRBJ2-3,TRBV28,CASSLALGGGADTQYF
TRBJ2-1,TRBV7-6,CASSLEPARDNEQFF
TRBJ2-5,TRBV23-1,CASTDSRGETQYF
TRBJ1-2,TRBV9,CASSPMTNYGYTF
TRBJ2-1,TRBV19,CASSIVGGSNEQFF
TRBJ2-7,TRBV29-1,CSVRQGLSYEQYF
TRBJ1-1,TRBV11-3,CASSLAPSFGPDALF
TRBJ2-7,TRBV27,CASSPLWGEVTYEQYF
TRBJ1-2,TRBV29-1,CSVVGETGGSRDGYTF
TRBJ2-7,TRBV7-8,CASSTGRLYEQYF
TRBJ2-1,TRBV7-9,CASSSPRAGDQLFHEQFF
TRBJ2-3,TRBV13,CASSPRVIRDTQYF
TRBJ2-1,TRBV20-1,CSARESSGGAFEQFF
TRBJ2-7,TRBV28,CASSDPWDASSYEQYF
TRBJ2-1,TRBV7-3,CASSPDSRLWNEQFF
TRBJ2-5,TRBV30,CAWSETSGGQETQYF
TRBJ2-2,TRBV7-9,CASSFPRDRDYTGELFF
TRBJ2-1,TRBV6-5,CASSYSAGQGSSYNEQFF
TRBJ2-1,TRBV20-1,CSAPGQALYAEQFF
TRBJ2-7,TRBV19,CASSTLTDTLQIYEQYF
TRBJ2-7,TRBV14,CASSHLINYEQYF
TRBJ1-2,TRBV6-1,CASSVRANGDYGYTF
TRBJ2-7,TRBV27,CASSLSRGAYEQYF
TRBJ2-7,TRBV7-9,CASSNRDRTLEQYF
TRBJ2-1,TRBV20-1,CSAPLGLASYNEQFF